These 27 T cell receptor beta chains were sequenced from one sample in a study of T-cell memory formation after mild COVID-19. TCRdb itself ran the 5' RACE reads through MiXCR, one entry per CDR3 protein. This table holds just over 400,000 distinct CDR3 sequences, 20% to 30% found once. Sequenced sample: PBMCs or a T cell subset sorted from them (not recorded which). Every receptor here comes from an adult woman who had mild COVID-19 (a few samples of this study predate the infection). Cell type and time point are not known.

This clonotype was seen more than once but under ten times. V is TRBV12-3 or TRBV12-4 and J is TRBJ1-6; TRBD1 matches at 10 bases. Trimming removed 3 bases from V and 8 bases from J; junction bases left unmatched: 4. The CDR3 loop spans 15 amino acids. Here the CDR3 reads CASSFGTGDHSPLHF. CDR3 nucleotides: TGTGCCAGCAGTTTCGGGACAGGGGATCATTCACCCCTCCACTTT.

This chain uses TRBV6-6 with TRBJ2-7, with no clear D. V was trimmed by 2 bases and J by 4 bases, leaving 15 bases between them. Germline loops: CDR1 MNHNY, CDR2 SVGAGI (reference sequence). The CDR3 covers 15 residues. CDR3 nucleotide sequence: TGTGCCAGCAGTTACCCCTCCCCGGCCTTTTACGAGCAGTACTTC. Translation gives CASSYPSPAFYEQYF.

J is TRBJ2-3 and V is TRBV7-8, with 8 positions matching TRBD2. V lost 5 bases to trimming and J lost 3 bases; unmatched junction nucleotides: 7. CDR3 length equals 15 residues. From germline, CDR1 is SGHVS and CDR2 FQNEAQ. The DNA for the CDR3 is TGTGCCAGCAGCATAGGGAGCGGGAGAACAGATACGCAGTATTTT. The encoded protein is CASSIGSGRTDTQYF.

This clonotype was counted a few times. The V and J genes are TRBV7-8 and TRBJ1-2, with TRBD1 identical over 11 bases. Germline V gene lookup returns CDR1 SGHVS and CDR2 FQNEAQ. Germline trimming cut 0 bases from V and 8 bases from J; bases unmatched to any gene: 5. The length of the CDR3 is 15 residues. CDR3 sequence reads: CASSLASGQGGGYTF. The CDR3 coding sequence is TGTGCCAGCAGCTTAGCCTCGGGACAGGGGGGAGGCTACACCTTC.

The V gene is TRBV12-3 or TRBV12-4, the J gene TRBJ2-3, with D perhaps matching TRBD1 or TRBD2 (6 bases each). Trimming left V 5 bases short and J 1 base short, with 10 bases between. The CDR3 is 14 amino acids. CDR3 protein: CASSGGLRTDTQYF. The CDR3, as DNA: TGTGCCAGCAGTGGGGGGCTACGCACAGATACGCAGTATTTT.

V and J are TRBV12-3 or TRBV12-4 and TRBJ2-1, with TRBD1 identical over 10 bases. The CDR3 has 15 amino acids. V was pared by 7 bases and J by 6 bases, with 9 bases of the junction left unmatched. The CDR3 is CASTLRQGASNEQFF. The CDR3, as DNA: TGTGCCAGCACCCTGAGACAGGGGGCGTCCAATGAGCAGTTCTTC.

The chain links TRBV4-1 to TRBJ2-2; D may be TRBD2 (7 bases). In germline, CDR1 is MGHRA, CDR2 YSYEKL. V dropped 6 bases and J dropped 5 bases, with 19 bases sitting between them. The CDR3 contains 16 residues. In DNA, the CDR3 is TGCGCCAGCAGAGCTATGGGGGGAGGGGGAACCGGGGAGCTGTTTTTT. It codes for CASRAMGGGGTGELFF.

The table lists this clonotype with a few counts. This sequence joins TRBV7-9 and TRBJ1-1, with a possible D match to TRBD1 (6 bases). This CDR3 region has 16 residues. V was cut by 1 base and J by 1 base, with 13 bases left in between. Per the germline V gene, CDR1 is SEHNR and CDR2 is FQNEAQ (reference sequence). In nucleotides, the CDR3 is TGTGCCAGCAGCTTAGAGACAGGACGGGGGAACACTGAAGCTTTCTTT. It is translated as CASSLETGRGNTEAFF.

Written as DNA, the CDR3 is TGTGCCAGCAGCTTGACAGGGCGGCAGCCCCAGCATTTT. The encoded protein is CASSLTGRQPQHF. The genes are TRBV5-4 and TRBJ1-5, with D perhaps matching TRBD1 (6 bases). The CDR3 extends over 13 amino acids. CDR1 is SGHNT, CDR2 YYREEE, per germline (reference sequence). V was pared by 1 base and J by 7 bases, with 9 bases between. The variable domain in full, completed from reference TRBV5-4 and TRBJ1-5, reads ETGVTQSPTHLIKTRGQQVTLRCSSQSGHNTVSWYQQALGQGPQFIFQYYREEENGRGNFPPRFSGLQFPNYSSELNVNALELDDSALYLCASSLTGRQPQHFGDGTRLSIL.

This clonotype has ten or more counts. The chain carries TRBV5-1 and TRBJ2-7; no clear D gene. Trimming took off 0 bases at V and 2 bases at J, with 6 bases between the two ends. Germline V gene data show CDR1 as SGHRS and CDR2 as YFSETQ. The CDR3 has 13 residues. The CDR3 DNA reads TGCGCCAGCAGCTTGGAGGCAACCTACGAGCAGTACTTC. Translating gives CASSLEATYEQYF.

The chain joins TRBV3-1 to TRBJ2-1; 10 bases line up with TRBD1. The CDR3 extends over 13 amino acids. CDR1 LGHDT and CDR2 YNNKEL come from the germline V gene (reference sequence). V lost 4 bases and J lost 9; bases outside the gene matches: 3. The CDR3 is CASSLGQGREQFF. The DNA for the CDR3 is TGTGCCAGCAGCCTGGGACAGGGGCGTGAGCAGTTCTTC.

This clonotype has a count of ten or more. This rearrangement joins TRBV12-3 or TRBV12-4 to TRBJ2-1; 8 bases align to TRBD2. This CDR3 comprises 17 residues. J was trimmed by 12 bases and V by 3 bases; bases with no gene match: 19. This CDR3 reads CASSFYNLSGRNYGQFF. In DNA form, the CDR3 reads TGTGCCAGCAGTTTTTATAATCTCAGCGGGAGAAACTATGGGCAGTTCTTC.

The rearrangement joins TRBV5-1 to TRBJ2-7; 9 bases are shared with TRBD1. The V gene's germline CDR1 is SGHRS and CDR2 YFSETQ. J gave up 2 bases and V 6 bases, and 12 bases lay outside the gene matches. The CDR3 has 16 residues. The CDR3 spells CASKPGQGTGTYEQYF. CDR3 sequence (DNA): TGCGCCAGCAAGCCAGGACAGGGGACGGGCACCTACGAGCAGTACTTC.

This clonotype was seen a few times. The gene calls are TRBV5-1 and TRBJ2-1; the match to TRBD2 covers 7 bases. The CDR3 has 18 amino acids. V was pared by 9 bases and J by 5 bases, with 23 bases of the junction left unmatched. Germline loops: CDR1 SGHRS, CDR2 YFSETQ. CDR3 nucleotide sequence: TGCGCCACCAAATCGCCTCCTGGAGCGGGACCTTGGGACAATGAGCAGTTCTTC. As protein: CATKSPPGAGPWDNEQFF.

V is TRBV20-1 and J is TRBJ2-5; 7 bases map to TRBD1. After removal of 1 base from V and 4 bases from J, the junction contained 6 bases not matched to a gene. The CDR3 consists of 14 residues. Looked up from germline, CDR1 is DFQATT and CDR2 is SNEGSKA (reference sequence). CDR3 sequence: CSARGLAGGETQYF. The DNA for the CDR3 is TGCAGTGCTAGAGGTTTGGCAGGGGGAGAGACCCAGTACTTC.

This clonotype showed up just a few times. The V call is TRBV24-1, the J call TRBJ2-1, with 9 positions matching TRBD2. The germline CDR1 and CDR2 sequences are KGHDR and SFDVKD. CDR3 length equals 13 residues. J gave up 10 bases and V 4 bases, and 4 bases lay outside the gene matches. The CDR3 region has the DNA TGTGCCACCAGTGAACTGCTAGCGGGAGAGCAGTTCTTC. Protein: CATSELLAGEQFF.

This clonotype was seen repeatedly, ten times or more. The V gene is TRBV18, the J gene TRBJ2-7; unclear D gene. V lost 3 bases and J lost 2, with 8 bases in between. This CDR3 is built from 13 residues. Germline CDR1 is KGHSH and CDR2 is LQKENI. For the CDR3, the DNA is TGTGCCAGCTCACCCCCAGGCACCTACGAGCAGTACTTC. This codes for CASSPPGTYEQYF. The full variable domain, with the rest looked up from reference TRBV18 and TRBJ2-7, is NAGVMQNPRHLVRRRGQEARLRCSPMKGHSHVYWYRQLPEEGLKFMVYLQKENIIDESGMPKERFSAEFPKEGPSILRIQQVVRGDSAAYFCASSPPGTYEQYFGPGTRLTVT.

At least ten counts were recorded for this clonotype. The chain links TRBV7-2 to TRBJ1-2, with a possible D match to TRBD1 (5 bases). The CDR3 is 14 residues long. CDR1 and CDR2 (germline): SGHTA, FQGNSA. Trimming stripped 5 bases from V and 6 bases from J, with 16 bases between. In nucleotides, the CDR3 is TGTGCCAGCAGCCTGACCGACAGTTTTCATGGCTACACCTTC. Its protein is CASSLTDSFHGYTF.

This clonotype came up a few times. The J gene is TRBJ1-1, the V gene TRBV2; D is undetermined. The CDR3 extends over 14 amino acids. Germline CDR1 SNHLY, CDR2 FYNNEI. Between the trimmed V and J ends, which lost 3 bases and 1 base, there was a span of 9 bases. For the CDR3, the DNA is TGTGCCAGCAGTGAGGGGATGGCGAACACTGAAGCTTTCTTT. Its protein is CASSEGMANTEAFF.

This clonotype was observed a handful of times. The chain has TRBV6-2 or TRBV6-3 and TRBJ2-3; no clear D. Trimming left V 6 bases short and J 1 base short, with 11 bases between. The V gene's germline CDR1 is MNHEY and CDR2 SVGEGT. The CDR3 has 14 residues. CDR3 amino acids: CASRPVSGTDTQYF. CDR3 coding DNA: TGTGCCAGCAGACCTGTTTCGGGCACAGATACGCAGTATTTT.

This clonotype was observed a handful of times. The chain combines TRBV6-4 with TRBJ1-2, with 7 bases aligning to TRBD1. V was clipped by 4 bases and J by 7 bases; unmatched bases: 6. Per the germline V gene, CDR1 is MRHNA and CDR2 is SNTAGT. This CDR3 region has 13 residues. The CDR3 protein is CASSGQGDRGYTF. CDR3 nucleotide sequence: TGTGCCAGCAGTGGACAGGGCGACCGTGGCTACACCTTC.

This sequence joins TRBV12-3 or TRBV12-4 and TRBJ1-2, with unresolved D. CDR3 length: 12 residues. Trimming removed 5 bases from V and 2 bases from J, with 6 bases in between. The CDR3 spells CASSQTNYGYTF. CDR3 in DNA: TGTGCCAGCAGTCAGACCAACTATGGCTACACCTTC.

CDR3 loop: CASRKTGGTNEKLFF. Written as DNA, the CDR3 is TGTGCCAGCAGAAAGACGGGCGGAACTAATGAAAAACTGTTTTTT. This sequence joins TRBV11-1 and TRBJ1-4, with D hard to call. The ends were cut back, 6 bases at V and 1 base at J, with 12 bases in the middle. Germline-derived CDR1 and CDR2 are SGHAT and FQDESV (reference sequence). The CDR3 is 15 residues long.

The rearrangement uses TRBV6-2 or TRBV6-3 and TRBJ2-1; a weak D match, TRBD2 (5 bases). The length of the CDR3 is 12 residues. Germline loops: CDR1 MNHEY, CDR2 SVGEGT. The V and J ends lost 2 bases and 9 bases respectively, with 8 bases between them. CDR3 region: CASSYGEGEQFF. DNA of the CDR3: TGTGCCAGCAGTTACGGAGAGGGTGAGCAGTTCTTC.

This clonotype turned up a few times. This chain links TRBV12-3 or TRBV12-4 with TRBJ2-7, with 11 bases aligning to TRBD1. The CDR3 is 15 residues long. Trimming took 5 bases from V and 5 from J; bases not matched to a gene: 8. CDR3 in DNA: TGTGCCAGCAGTCTAAAGGACAGGGGGCTCGACGAGCAGTACTTC. This codes for CASSLKDRGLDEQYF.

The CDR3 spells CASLGTTNEQFF. The CDR3 region has the DNA TGTGCCAGCCTTGGGACTACCAATGAGCAGTTCTTC. V and J are TRBV7-9 and TRBJ2-1; the match to TRBD2 covers 7 bases. Germline-derived CDR1 and CDR2 are SEHNR and FQNEAQ (reference sequence). Trimming removed 8 bases from V and 6 bases from J; junction bases left unmatched: 4. This CDR3 has 12 residues.

The chain uses TRBV19 and TRBJ1-2, with D hard to call. This CDR3 has 11 amino acids. The germline gives CDR1 LNHDA, CDR2 SQIVND (reference sequence). Between the trimmed V and J ends, which lost 6 bases and 12 bases, there was a span of 14 bases. The CDR3 region is CASRDDRKHTF. The CDR3 DNA reads as TGTGCCAGTAGAGACGACCGGAAACACACCTTC.